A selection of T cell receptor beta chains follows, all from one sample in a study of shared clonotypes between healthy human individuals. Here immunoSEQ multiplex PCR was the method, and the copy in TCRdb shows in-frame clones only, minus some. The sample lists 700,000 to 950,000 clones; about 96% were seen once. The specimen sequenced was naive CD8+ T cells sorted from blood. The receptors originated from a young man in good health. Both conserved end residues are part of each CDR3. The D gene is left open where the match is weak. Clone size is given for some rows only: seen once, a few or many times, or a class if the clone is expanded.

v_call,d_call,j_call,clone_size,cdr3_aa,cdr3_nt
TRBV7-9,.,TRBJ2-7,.,CASSLADPGEQYF,TGTGCCAGCAGCTTAGCGGACCCGGGGGAGCAGTACTTC
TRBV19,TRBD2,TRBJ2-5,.,CASSIRGTSAQETQYF,TGTGCCAGTAGTATCCGGGGTACTAGCGCCCAAGAGACCCAGTACTTC
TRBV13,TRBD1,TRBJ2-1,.,CASSLAQGASYNEQFF,TGTGCCAGCAGCCTGGCCCAGGGGGCTTCCTACAATGAGCAGTTCTTC
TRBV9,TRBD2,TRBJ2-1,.,CASSAPLGLAGNSYNEQFF,TGTGCCAGCAGCGCACCTCTGGGACTAGCGGGCAACTCCTACAATGAGCAGTTCTTC
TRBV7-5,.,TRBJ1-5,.,CVRSLALLGCVWPQHF,TGTGTCAGAAGCTTAGCTCTGTTGGGGTGCGTTTGGCCCCAGCATTTT
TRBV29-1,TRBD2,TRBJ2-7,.,CSVGLAGVYEQYF,TGCAGCGTGGGACTAGCGGGAGTCTACGAGCAGTACTTC
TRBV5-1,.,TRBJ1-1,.,CASSHGTTGWALGEAFF,TGCGCCAGCAGCCATGGAACGACAGGTTGGGCCCTTGGCGAAGCTTTCTTT
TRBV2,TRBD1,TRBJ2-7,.,CASSLRVGQGFYEQYF,TGTGCCAGCAGCCTAAGGGTGGGACAGGGCTTCTACGAGCAGTACTTC
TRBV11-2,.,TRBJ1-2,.,CASSSLRGRDGYTF,TGTGCCAGCAGCTCCCTCCGGGGGAGGGATGGCTACACCTTC
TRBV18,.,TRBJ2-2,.,CASSPPGTVNTGELFF,TGTGCCAGCTCACCCCCCGGGACGGTAAACACCGGGGAGCTGTTTTTT
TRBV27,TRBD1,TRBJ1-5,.,CASSLTGTGTQPQHF,TGTGCCAGCAGTTTAACCGGGACAGGGACTCAGCCCCAGCATTTT
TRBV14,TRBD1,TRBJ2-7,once,CASSQGQGTSYF,TGTGCCAGCAGCCAGGGACAGGGGACGTCGTACTTC
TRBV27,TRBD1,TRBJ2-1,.,CASSVRDRGGDEQFF,TGTGCCAGCAGTGTCCGGGACAGGGGTGGCGATGAGCAGTTCTTC
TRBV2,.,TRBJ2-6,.,CASRGGTMVTGANVLTF,TGTGCCAGCAGGGGAGGGACAATGGTGACTGGGGCCAACGTCCTGACTTTC
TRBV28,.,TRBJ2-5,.,CASRLAAVQETQYF,TGTGCCAGCAGACTGGCGGCGGTCCAAGAGACCCAGTACTTC
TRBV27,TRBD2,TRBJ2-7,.,CASSLSGFGGRARSYEQYF,TGTGCCAGCAGTTTATCGGGTTTCGGCGGGAGGGCCCGGTCCTACGAGCAGTACTTC
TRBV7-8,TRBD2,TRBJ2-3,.,CASSRTSGTTDTQYF,TGTGCCAGCAGTCGGACTAGCGGGACGACAGATACGCAGTATTTT
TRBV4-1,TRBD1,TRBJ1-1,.,CASSPLTGVAEAFF,TGCGCCAGCAGCCCCTTAACAGGGGTTGCTGAAGCTTTCTTT
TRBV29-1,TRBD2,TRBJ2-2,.,CSVETSGRHGTGELFF,TGCAGCGTTGAGACTAGCGGGAGACACGGCACCGGGGAGCTGTTTTTT
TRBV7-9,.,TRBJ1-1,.,CASSLVLGDTEAFF,TGTGCCAGCAGCTTAGTGCTGGGGGACACTGAAGCTTTCTTT
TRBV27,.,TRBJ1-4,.,CASSFRGDSEKLFF,TGTGCCAGCAGTTTTCGCGGGGATAGTGAAAAACTGTTTTTT
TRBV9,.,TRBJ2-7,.,CASSGGLGEQYF,TGTGCCAGCAGCGGTGGATTGGGCGAGCAGTACTTC
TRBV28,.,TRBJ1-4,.,CASRTYSSIDEKLFF,TGTGCCAGCAGGACCTATTCGTCGATCGATGAAAAACTGTTTTTT
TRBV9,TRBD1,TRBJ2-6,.,CASSGSGTGSSGANVLTF,TGTGCCAGCAGCGGTTCCGGGACAGGGAGCTCTGGGGCCAACGTCCTGACTTTC
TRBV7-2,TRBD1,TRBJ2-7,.,CASSGRDRGHEQYF,TGTGCCAGCAGCGGCCGGGACAGGGGTCACGAGCAGTACTTC
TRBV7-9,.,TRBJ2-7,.,CASSSNVRGALFEQYF,TGTGCCAGCAGCTCCAACGTACGGGGGGCGCTTTTCGAGCAGTACTTC
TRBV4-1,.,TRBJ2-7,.,CASSQDTGLGYEQYF,TGCGCCAGCAGCCAAGATACGGGATTAGGGTACGAGCAGTACTTC
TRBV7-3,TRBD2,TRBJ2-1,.,CASSDGGALDEQFF,TGTGCCAGCAGCGACGGGGGGGCCCTCGATGAGCAGTTCTTC
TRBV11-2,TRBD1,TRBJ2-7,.,CASSLGQRSYEQYF,TGTGCCAGCAGCTTGGGACAGCGCTCCTACGAGCAGTACTTC
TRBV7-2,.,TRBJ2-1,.,CASSQPPYNEQFF,TGTGCCAGCAGCCAACCCCCCTACAATGAGCAGTTCTTC
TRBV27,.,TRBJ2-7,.,CASSSATGEQYF,TGTGCCAGCAGTTCGGCAACAGGCGAGCAGTACTTC
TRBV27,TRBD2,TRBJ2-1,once,CASRERGLADHNEQFF,TGTGCCAGCAGGGAACGGGGACTAGCGGATCACAATGAGCAGTTCTTC
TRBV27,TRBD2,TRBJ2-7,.,CASRKLAEGDHEQYF,TGTGCCAGCAGGAAACTAGCGGAGGGGGATCACGAGCAGTACTTC
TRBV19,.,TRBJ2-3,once,CASSIDGANTQYF,TGTGCCAGTAGTATAGATGGTGCTAATACGCAGTATTTT
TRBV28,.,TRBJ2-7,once,CASSFVGLRVNEQYF,TGTGCCAGCAGTTTCGTCGGTCTAAGGGTAAACGAGCAGTACTTC